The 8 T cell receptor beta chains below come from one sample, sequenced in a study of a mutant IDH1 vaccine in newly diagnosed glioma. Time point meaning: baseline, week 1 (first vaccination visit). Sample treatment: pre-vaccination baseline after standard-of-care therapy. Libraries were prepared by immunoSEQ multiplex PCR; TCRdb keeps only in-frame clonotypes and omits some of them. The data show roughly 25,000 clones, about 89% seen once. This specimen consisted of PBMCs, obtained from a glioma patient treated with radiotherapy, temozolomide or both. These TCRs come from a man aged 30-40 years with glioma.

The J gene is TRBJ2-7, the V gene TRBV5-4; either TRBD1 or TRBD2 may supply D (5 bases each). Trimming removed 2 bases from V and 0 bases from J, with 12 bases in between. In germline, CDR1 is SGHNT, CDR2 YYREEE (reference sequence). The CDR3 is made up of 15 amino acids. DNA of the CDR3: TGTGCCAGCAGCTTTAAGCGAGGGGACTCCTACGAGCAGTACTTC. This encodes CASSFKRGDSYEQYF.

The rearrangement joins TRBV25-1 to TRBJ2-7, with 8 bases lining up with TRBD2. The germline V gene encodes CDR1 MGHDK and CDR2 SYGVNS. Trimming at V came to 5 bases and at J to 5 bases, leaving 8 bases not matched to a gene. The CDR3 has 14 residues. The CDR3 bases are TGTGCCAGCAGTCGGGAGGGAGCAGTGGACGAGCAGTACTTC. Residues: CASSREGAVDEQYF.

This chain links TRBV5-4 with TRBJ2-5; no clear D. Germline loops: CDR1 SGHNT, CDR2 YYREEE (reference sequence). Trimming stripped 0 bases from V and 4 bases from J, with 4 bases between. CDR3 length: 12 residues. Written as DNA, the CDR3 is TGTGCCAGCAGCTTGGAGGTAGAGACCCAGTACTTC. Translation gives CASSLEVETQYF.

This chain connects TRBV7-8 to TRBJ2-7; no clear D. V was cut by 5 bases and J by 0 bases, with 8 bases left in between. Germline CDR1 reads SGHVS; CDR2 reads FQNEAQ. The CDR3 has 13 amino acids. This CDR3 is CASSASSSYEQYF. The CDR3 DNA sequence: TGTGCCAGCAGCGCGTCCAGCTCCTACGAGCAGTACTTC. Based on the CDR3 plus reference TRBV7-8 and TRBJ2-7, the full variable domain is GAGVSQSPRYKVAKRGQDVALRCDPISGHVSLFWYQQALGQGPEFLTYFQNEAQLDKSGLPSDRFFAERPEGSVSTLKIQRTQQEDSAVYLCASSASSSYEQYFGPGTRLTVT.

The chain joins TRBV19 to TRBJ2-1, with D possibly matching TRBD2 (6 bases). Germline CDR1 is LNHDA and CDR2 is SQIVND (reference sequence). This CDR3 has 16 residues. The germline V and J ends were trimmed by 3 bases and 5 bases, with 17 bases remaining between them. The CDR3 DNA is TGTGCCAGTAGTATCGGGGCGGGACCACCCAACAATGAGCAGTTCTTC. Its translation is CASSIGAGPPNNEQFF.

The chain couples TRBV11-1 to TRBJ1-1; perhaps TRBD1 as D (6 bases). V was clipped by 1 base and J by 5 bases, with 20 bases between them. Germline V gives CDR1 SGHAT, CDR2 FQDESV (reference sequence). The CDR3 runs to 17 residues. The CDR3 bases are TGTGCCAGCAGCTTAGAACCCCCGCGGGACATACGGACTGAAGCTTTCTTT. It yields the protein CASSLEPPRDIRTEAFF.

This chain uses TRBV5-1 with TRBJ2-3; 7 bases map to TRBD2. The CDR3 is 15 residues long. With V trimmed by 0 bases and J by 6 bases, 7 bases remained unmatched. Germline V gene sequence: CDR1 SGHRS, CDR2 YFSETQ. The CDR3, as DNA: TGCGCCAGCAGCTTGGAAGGCGGGAGATCTGATACGCAGTATTTT. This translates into CASSLEGGRSDTQYF.

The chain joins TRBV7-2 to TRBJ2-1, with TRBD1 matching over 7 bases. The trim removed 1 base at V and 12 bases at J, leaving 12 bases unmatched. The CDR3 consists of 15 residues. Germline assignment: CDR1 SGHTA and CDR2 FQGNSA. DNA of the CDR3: TGTGCCAGCAGCTTAGGGAGACAGGGCCATGGGGGGCAGTTCTTC. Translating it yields CASSLGRQGHGGQFF.